What follows are 8 T cell receptor beta chains derived from one specimen sequenced in a study of CD8+CD57+ T cells in acquired aplastic anemia. For sequencing, patients were chosen who had shown expansion of CD8+CD57+ cells by flow cytometry. The use of genomic DNA as template underpinned the TCR beta VDJ and CDR3 profiling. MiXCR was run by TCRdb on the reads, yielding one entry per CDR3 protein. In the table there are approximately 300,000 distinct CDR3 sequences, approximately 58% of which are singletons. Sequenced: sorted CD4+, CD8+, or CD8+CD57+ T cells (not recorded which) from PBMCs. These receptors were collected from a human donor with aplastic anemia.

This clonotype occurred many times. In DNA form, the CDR3 reads TGTGCCAGCAGCGTTGACTCTAACTATGGCTACACCTTC. Protein: CASSVDSNYGYTF. The chain uses TRBV7-9 and TRBJ1-2; D is ambiguous. Germline lookup yields CDR1 SEHNR and CDR2 FQNEAQ (reference sequence). The CDR3 consists of 13 residues. V was shortened by 5 bases and J by 0 bases, with 7 bases between the two germline ends.

This clonotype was found a few times. The chain recombines TRBV10-3 with TRBJ2-1; 9 bases are a match to TRBD2. CDR3 length equals 16 residues. The germline CDR1 and CDR2 sequences are ENHRY and SYGVKD. V lost 5 bases to trimming and J lost 10 bases; unmatched junction nucleotides: 15. The CDR3 protein is CAISSEEASGMIEQFF. Here the CDR3 DNA reads TGTGCCATCAGTAGTGAAGAGGCTAGCGGGATGATAGAGCAGTTCTTC.

The CDR3 sequence is CASGTSGRKSYNEQFF. The DNA for the CDR3 is TGTGCCAGCGGGACTAGCGGGAGGAAATCCTACAATGAGCAGTTCTTC. V usage is TRBV2 and J usage is TRBJ2-1; 15 nucleotides match TRBD2. Trimming took 8 bases from V and 1 from J; bases not matched to a gene: 3. CDR1 and CDR2 (germline): SNHLY, FYNNEI. The CDR3 is 16 amino acids. Filled out from reference TRBV2 and TRBJ2-1, the complete variable domain reads EPEVTQTPSHQVTQMGQEVILRCVPISNHLYFYWYRQILGQKVEFLVSFYNNEISEKSEIFDDQFSVERPDGSNFTLKIRSTKLEDSAMYFCASGTSGRKSYNEQFFGPGTRLTVL.

The CDR3 nucleotides read TGTGCCAGCAGTGAATTGGGAGACTTCTATGGCTACACCTTC. It is translated as CASSELGDFYGYTF. The chain employs TRBV25-1 and TRBJ1-2; no firm D call. Germline CDR1 and CDR2: MGHDK and SYGVNS. This CDR3 is 14 amino acids long. V was clipped by 1 base and J by 4 bases, with 10 bases between them.

DNA of the CDR3: TGTGCCAGCAGCCTAAGACGGGGTGGAGCAGATACGCAAGAGACCCAGTACTTC. It is translated as CASSLRRGGADTQETQYF. V gene TRBV7-3 combines with J gene TRBJ2-5; possible D gene TRBD2, 5 bases. The ends were cut back, 5 bases at V and 2 bases at J, with 24 bases in the middle. Per the germline V gene, CDR1 is SGHTA and CDR2 is FQGTGA. The CDR3 has 18 residues. The full variable domain, rest sourced from reference TRBV7-3 and TRBJ2-5, is GAGVSQTPSNKVTEKGKYVELRCDPISGHTALYWYRQSLGQGPEFLIYFQGTGAADDSGLPNDRFFAVRPEGSVSTLKIQRTERGDSAVYLCASSLRRGGADTQETQYFGPGTRLLVL.

This chain uses TRBV10-1 with TRBJ1-1; D is unresolved. V lost 7 bases, J lost 3 bases, and 9 bases lay in between. The CDR3 is 12 residues long. Germline V CDR1 and CDR2: WNHNN, SYGVQD (reference sequence). The CDR3 coding sequence is TGCGCCAGCAACAACCCACACACTGAAGCTTTCTTT. Translated: CASNNPHTEAFF.

The genes are TRBV19 and TRBJ2-1; D gene uncertain. The germline CDR1 and CDR2 sequences are LNHDA and SQIVND (reference sequence). Trimming took off 7 bases at V and 4 bases at J, with 5 bases between the two ends. The CDR3 runs to 11 residues. The CDR3 bases are TGTGCCAGTAATTCATACAATGAGCAGTTCTTC. It translates to CASNSYNEQFF.

This clonotype was observed a few times. This rearrangement joins TRBV7-9 to TRBJ1-5, with D unresolved. The CDR3 length is 12 residues. Germline V CDR1 and CDR2: SEHNR, FQNEAQ (reference sequence). V shed 2 bases and J shed 1 base, with 0 bases lying between them. CDR3 nucleotides: TGTGCCAGCAGCTTAAGCAATCAGCCCCAGCATTTT. Translated, it gives CASSLSNQPQHF.